This TCR beta chain was sequenced during a study of CD8+ T cells in alopecia areata. Turning to the study itself: Tofacitinib exposure lasted 6 to 18 months, followed by 6 months off drug. The study, taken as a whole, reports: Mice showed clearer TCR sharing than patients did, a gap that was possibly HLA-related.

The J segment lost 5 bases and the V segment lost 2 bases, leaving 3 bases of the junction unmatched. The CDR3 runs to 14 residues. Looked up from germline, CDR1 is MGHRA and CDR2 is YSYEKL. In each case, RNA was isolated and then reverse transcribed into cDNA as the sequencing template. This table comes from immunoSEQ multiplex PCR, and its TCRdb copy is limited to in-frame clones, with some not included. Among under 250,000 clones listed, about 53% were seen once. Of note for this clone: No antigen is known for it. The identical CDR3 is also encoded by other nucleotide sequences in the sample.

The TCR sequence derives from a human donor with alopecia areata. Sequenced material: CD4+ T cells sorted from blood, taken at week 0. The rearrangement joins TRBV4-1 to TRBJ2-5; 9 bases align to TRBD2. DNA for the CDR3: TGCGCCAGCAGCCAACTAGCGGGACTGGAGACCCAGTACTTC. It is translated as CASSQLAGLETQYF.